Listed here are 29 T cell receptor beta chains from one sample, sequenced in a study of vaccination and CD4 T cells after COVID-19 (dated 2022 in TCRdb). To prepare the library, PCR was applied. The instrument was an Illumina iSeq 100. DNA from cultured CD4+ T cells underwent TCR sequencing with the Oncomine TCR Beta short-read assay at the Johns Hopkins FTIC core. TCRdb trimmed public reads at Q25 via fastp, called clones via MiXCR and kept in-frame beta chains. One record per CDR3 amino acid sequence lists the most common genes and DNA. This sample has 13,000 or so distinct CDR3 sequences in its table, and approximately 40% of those were observed once. The ten biggest clones cover over 8% of the sample. The treatment or condition label corresponds to: roughly 11-day PBMC culture with coronavirus spike peptide pools or control peptides (ViraFEST assay). These TCRs are of unknown antigen specificity.

The sequenced material came from CD4+ T cells from blood, cultured in vitro. The receptor source for this set is a human donor who had recovered from COVID-19.

This chain joins TRBV6-2 or TRBV6-3 and TRBJ1-5, with 7 positions matching TRBD1. The CDR3 is 13 amino acids. The germline V gene has CDR1 MNHEY and CDR2 SVGEGT. Trimming cost V 9 bases and J 3 bases; bases outside gene matches: 5. The CDR3 DNA reads TGTGCCAGTAATGACAGGGACAATCAGCCCCAGCATTTT. It specifies CASNDRDNQPQHF.

This clonotype has only a few counts. The genes are TRBV7-8 and TRBJ1-5, with 7 positions matching TRBD1. The CDR3 totals 15 residues. The junction had 6 bases not matched to a gene; V was cut back by 5 bases and J by 2 bases. The germline V gene has CDR1 SGHVS and CDR2 FQNEAQ. The CDR3 coding sequence is TGTGCCAGCAGCAGAGGGGGCCAAGGCAATCAGCCCCAGCATTTT. It codes for CASSRGGQGNQPQHF.

This chain joins TRBV2 and TRBJ1-1, with D hard to call. The CDR3 is 13 residues long. CDR1 and CDR2 from the germline V gene are SNHLY and FYNNEI. The germline V and J ends were trimmed by 7 bases and 6 bases, with 15 bases remaining between them. CDR3 protein: CASKSVGSAEAFF. CDR3 DNA: TGTGCCAGCAAATCAGTAGGGTCCGCTGAAGCTTTCTTT.

The rearrangement joins TRBV7-8 to TRBJ1-1; maybe TRBD1 (6 bases). V lost 5 bases to trimming and J lost 0 bases, with 13 bases between them. The CDR3 runs 15 residues. Germline CDR1 and CDR2: SGHVS and FQNEAQ. This CDR3 reads CASSPWTVMNTEAFF. DNA for the CDR3: TGTGCCAGCAGCCCATGGACAGTCATGAACACTGAAGCTTTCTTT. The whole variable domain, filled in from reference TRBV7-8 and TRBJ1-1, reads GAGVSQSPRYKVAKRGQDVALRCDPISGHVSLFWYQQALGQGPEFLTYFQNEAQLDKSGLPSDRFFAERPEGSVSTLKIQRTQQEDSAVYLCASSPWTVMNTEAFFGQGTRLTVV.

This clonotype was seen only once. This chain joins TRBV4-2 and TRBJ1-1; D is unresolved. Trimming shortened V by 1 base and J by 4 bases, and 19 bases separated the two germline ends. The germline CDR1 and CDR2 sequences are LGHNA and YNFKEQ. There are 17 residues in the CDR3. For the CDR3, the DNA is TGTGCCAGCAGCCAAGCCTTCGTTCGAGGGCGCGCCACTGAAGCTTTCTTT. Translating gives CASSQAFVRGRATEAFF.

The chain carries TRBV7-9 and TRBJ2-7; 8 nucleotides match TRBD2. Trimming at V came to 1 base and at J to 0 bases, leaving 11 bases not matched to a gene. The CDR3 extends over 18 amino acids. Per germline, CDR1 SEHNR and CDR2 FQNEAQ (reference sequence). The CDR3 sequence: CASSLGTGGSYSSYEQYF. DNA of the CDR3: TGTGCCAGCAGCTTAGGGACGGGAGGGTCCTACAGCTCCTACGAGCAGTACTTC.

V is TRBV5-1 and J is TRBJ2-7; D might be TRBD2 (5 bases). From germline, CDR1 is SGHRS and CDR2 YFSETQ. This CDR3 has 15 residues. V was pared by 3 bases and J by 6 bases, with 19 bases between. The CDR3 region is CASSSQATRAGEQYF. Here the CDR3 DNA reads TGCGCCAGCAGCTCACAAGCAACTAGAGCCGGCGAGCAGTACTTC. Filled out from reference TRBV5-1 and TRBJ2-7, the complete variable domain reads KAGVTQTPRYLIKTRGQQVTLSCSPISGHRSVSWYQQTPGQGLQFLFEYFSETQRNKGNFPGRFSGRQFSNSRSEMNVSTLELGDSALYLCASSSQATRAGEQYFGPGTRLTVT.

V is TRBV10-2 and J is TRBJ1-1; 9 nucleotides line up with TRBD1. Germline V gene lookup returns CDR1 WSHSY and CDR2 SAAADI. The CDR3 sequence is 13 residues long. The V and J ends lost 4 bases and 7 bases, in that order; junction bases with no gene match: 4. In DNA, the CDR3 is TGCGCCAGCAGTGCGGGACAGGGACTTGAAGCTTTCTTT. Its protein is CASSAGQGLEAFF.

The CDR3 spells CSAPRQGQGYEQYF. The CDR3 region has the DNA TGCAGTGCTCCAAGACAGGGTCAAGGCTACGAGCAGTACTTC. The chain links TRBV20-1 to TRBJ2-7, with 7 bases identical to TRBD1. Losses at the gene ends were 5 bases for V and 3 bases for J; bases not matched to a gene: 10. Germline CDR1 reads DFQATT; CDR2 reads SNEGSKA (reference sequence). This CDR3 is built from 14 residues.

This clonotype has just a few counts. This sequence joins TRBV6-1 and TRBJ1-2; 11 nucleotides match TRBD1. There are 16 residues in the CDR3. J gave up 7 bases and V 6 bases, and 13 bases lay outside the gene matches. Germline CDR1 is MNHNS and CDR2 is SASEGT. CDR3: CASREPIGQGASGYTF. For the CDR3, the DNA is TGTGCCAGCAGAGAACCTATCGGACAGGGGGCTTCTGGCTACACCTTC.

A few counts support this clonotype. The chain joins TRBV11-3 to TRBJ1-6; D may be TRBD1 (5 bases). The CDR3 length is 15 residues. Germline lookup yields CDR1 SGHNT and CDR2 YENEEA. Trimming pared 5 bases from V and 7 bases from J, leaving 15 bases between. CDR3 nucleotide sequence: TGTGCCAGCAGCCGTTCCGGGACCCTGAATTCACCCCTCCACTTT. Its protein product is CASSRSGTLNSPLHF.

V usage is TRBV6-1 and J usage is TRBJ2-1; D remains ambiguous. Germline CDR1 and CDR2: MNHNS and SASEGT. V lost 1 base to trimming and J lost 0 bases, with 10 bases between them. This CDR3 has 16 amino acids. This CDR3 reads CASSEGPNFSYNEQFF. DNA of the CDR3: TGTGCCAGCAGTGAAGGTCCTAACTTCTCCTACAATGAGCAGTTCTTC.

V usage is TRBV7-6 and J usage is TRBJ1-1; 8 bases are shared with TRBD1. J was trimmed by 1 base and V by 5 bases; bases with no gene match: 3. CDR1 is SGHVS and CDR2 is FNYEAQ in the germline V gene. The CDR3 is 14 residues long. The CDR3 sequence: CASSPDRGNTEAFF. The CDR3 nucleotides are TGTGCCAGCAGCCCCGACAGGGGGAACACTGAAGCTTTCTTT.

The CDR3 reads CASSPGQGLKNNQPQHF. The DNA for the CDR3 is TGTGCCAGCAGCCCCGGACAGGGTTTGAAGAACAATCAGCCCCAGCATTTT. V usage is TRBV5-8 and J usage is TRBJ1-5, with 8 bases that match TRBD1. The CDR3 is 17 amino acids. The germline gives CDR1 SGHTS, CDR2 YDEGEE. V lost 4 bases, J lost 3 bases, and 12 bases stayed unmatched.

The CDR3 DNA reads as TGTGCCAGCAGTGGGTCAGGGGGCGCGGGCAATCAGCCCCAGCATTTT. Translated, it gives CASSGSGGAGNQPQHF. The chain employs TRBV6-1 and TRBJ1-5; 8 bases are shared with TRBD1. After removal of 4 bases from V and 2 bases from J, the junction contained 7 bases not matched to a gene. The CDR3 spans 16 residues. Germline V lookup: CDR1 MNHNS, CDR2 SASEGT.

V and J are TRBV12-3 or TRBV12-4 and TRBJ1-2; D ambiguous. The V and J ends lost 2 bases and 4 bases respectively, with 11 bases between them. This CDR3 is 14 amino acids long. CDR3 sequence reads: CASSLRGSGYGYTF. Written as DNA, the CDR3 is TGTGCCAGCAGTTTAAGAGGGAGCGGCTATGGCTACACCTTC.

The chain combines TRBV14 with TRBJ1-1; D uncertain. The germline gives CDR1 SGHDN, CDR2 FVKESK. This CDR3 is built from 13 residues. The ends were cut back, 4 bases at V and 5 bases at J, with 11 bases in the middle. The CDR3 sequence is CASSRNMGTEAFF. In DNA, the CDR3 is TGTGCCAGCAGCCGGAACATGGGAACTGAAGCTTTCTTT.

J is TRBJ2-7 and V is TRBV4-3, with 8 bases matching TRBD1. From germline, CDR1 is LGHNA and CDR2 YSLEER. The CDR3 is 16 amino acids. J lost 5 bases, V lost 3 bases, and 12 bases had no gene match. The CDR3 bases are TGCGCCAGCAGCCAGGTGGGGACAGGAGTGTGGCACGAGCAGTACTTC. Translated, it gives CASSQVGTGVWHEQYF.

The chain employs TRBV12-3 or TRBV12-4 and TRBJ2-2, with 7 bases aligning to TRBD2. The CDR3 covers 17 residues. Trimming cost V 5 bases and J 0 bases; bases outside gene matches: 9. The CDR3 loop is CASSQYLAATNTGELFF. CDR3 DNA: TGTGCCAGCAGTCAGTATCTAGCGGCGACGAACACCGGGGAGCTGTTTTTT.

V gene TRBV7-6 combines with J gene TRBJ1-5; unclear D gene. V lost 3 bases to trimming and J lost 4 bases, with 10 bases between them. CDR3 length: 14 residues. The germline gives CDR1 SGHVS, CDR2 FNYEAQ. CDR3 in amino acids: CASSLGSENQPQHF. For the CDR3, the DNA is TGTGCCAGCAGCTTGGGCAGCGAGAATCAGCCCCAGCATTTT.

This sequence joins TRBV20-1 and TRBJ2-5, with 10 bases aligning to TRBD2. V lost 6 bases and J lost 2; bases outside the gene matches: 6. The germline V gene encodes CDR1 DFQATT and CDR2 SNEGSKA (reference sequence). The CDR3 consists of 14 residues. CDR3 residues: CSAVRTSGQETQYF. CDR3 nucleotide sequence: TGCAGTGCCGTCCGGACTAGCGGTCAAGAGACCCAGTACTTC.

This rearrangement joins TRBV7-6 to TRBJ2-3, with 7 nucleotides matching TRBD2. The CDR3 is made up of 14 amino acids. From germline, CDR1 is SGHVS and CDR2 FNYEAQ. Trimming removed 3 bases from V and 6 bases from J; junction bases left unmatched: 6. DNA for the CDR3: TGTGCCAGCAGCTTTTCCGGGGGGAAGGATACGCAGTATTTT. As protein: CASSFSGGKDTQYF. Variable domain in full (rest from reference TRBV7-6 and TRBJ2-3): GAGVSQSPRYKVTKRGQDVALRCDPISGHVSLYWYRQALGQGPEFLTYFNYEAQQDKSGLPNDRFSAERPEGSISTLTIQRTEQRDSAMYRCASSFSGGKDTQYFGPGTRLTVL.

In this sample, this clonotype turned up a few times. The V gene is TRBV20-1, the J gene TRBJ2-3; no clear D gene. V lost 0 bases to trimming and J lost 0 bases, with 13 bases between them. This CDR3 spans 16 amino acids. The germline gives CDR1 DFQATT, CDR2 SNEGSKA (reference sequence). Written as DNA, the CDR3 is TGCAGTGCTAGAGATCTTAGGCGTTTCAGCACAGATACGCAGTATTTT. Translation gives CSARDLRRFSTDTQYF.

This clonotype was found a few times. The chain has TRBV6-2 or TRBV6-3 and TRBJ1-1; a possible D gene is TRBD1 (5 bases). Germline CDR1 is MNHEY and CDR2 is SVGEGT. Between the trimmed V and J ends, which lost 0 bases and 0 bases, there was a span of 5 bases. The CDR3 covers 14 residues. Here the CDR3 DNA reads TGTGCCAGCAGTTACTCGACAGTGAACACTGAAGCTTTCTTT. Translated: CASSYSTVNTEAFF.

V and J are TRBV29-1 and TRBJ1-5; weak D call: TRBD1 (5 bases). CDR3 length: 13 amino acids. The germline V and J ends were trimmed by 8 bases and 4 bases, with 15 bases remaining between them. The V gene's germline CDR1 is SQVTM and CDR2 ANQGSEA. CDR3 DNA sequence: TGCAGCATATTGGCCAGGGAAAATCAGCCCCAGCATTTT. Protein: CSILARENQPQHF. The entire variable domain, with the rest obtained from reference TRBV29-1 and TRBJ1-5, is as follows: SAVISQKPSRDICQRGTSLTIQCQVDSQVTMMFWYRQQPGQSLTLIATANQGSEATYESGFVIDKFPISRPNLTFSTLTVSNMSPEDSSIYLCSILARENQPQHFGDGTRLSIL.

This chain uses TRBV7-3 with TRBJ2-3, with D perhaps assigned TRBD1 or TRBD2 (5 bases each). Trimming took 2 bases from V and 2 from J, leaving 14 bases between them. This CDR3 is built from 16 residues. The germline V gene encodes CDR1 SGHTA and CDR2 FQGTGA. CDR3 region: CASSLRGSANTDTQYF. CDR3 DNA sequence: TGTGCCAGCAGCTTACGGGGCTCGGCCAACACAGATACGCAGTATTTT.

The chain has TRBV3-1 and TRBJ2-7; D gene unclear. CDR1 is LGHDT, CDR2 YNNKEL, per germline (reference sequence). This CDR3 spans 12 amino acids. V was pared by 5 bases and J by 3 bases, with 8 bases between. The CDR3 is CASSGLGYEQYF. The CDR3 nucleotides are TGTGCCAGCAGCGGCCTAGGCTACGAGCAGTACTTC.

A remark on this clonotype: A much larger clone lies one base from this, so it may be a read error. This chain uses TRBV6-2 or TRBV6-3 with TRBJ2-3; D may be TRBD2 (6 bases). Per the germline V gene, CDR1 is MNHEY and CDR2 is SVGEGT. Trimming took 5 bases from V and 6 from J, leaving 12 bases between them. The CDR3 totals 13 residues. CDR3 region: CASSRDSQDTQYF. The CDR3, as DNA: TGTGCCAGCAGTCGGGACTCGCAGGATACGCAGTATTTT.

This clonotype has a handful of counts. The chain uses TRBV25-1 and TRBJ1-1; maybe TRBD1 (6 bases). V was shortened by 4 bases and J by 9 bases, with 15 bases between the two germline ends. CDR1 is MGHDK and CDR2 is SYGVNS in the germline V gene. CDR3 length equals 13 residues. The CDR3 region is CASSVRGGAKAFF. The CDR3, as DNA: TGTGCCAGCAGTGTTCGGGGGGGGGCAAAAGCTTTCTTT.